Listed below are T cell receptor beta chains from one sample, sequenced in a study of response to subunit inactivated influenza vaccine. Each CDR3 protein is one row after TCRdb ran MiXCR on the RT-PCR reads. The data show 430,000 or so distinct CDR3 sequences, roughly 9.8% seen once. Here the sequenced sample was PBMCs from blood, taken about 40 days after vaccination. The source of these receptors is a man over 45 who received an inactivated influenza vaccine. The CDR3 runs from the conserved cysteine through the conserved F or W. The order of the fields is V gene, CDR3 length, J gene, clone size, D gene, CDR3 protein, CDR3 DNA. The D gene is left open where the match is weak. Clone size is stated in some rows and not others, as once, few, many or a class when expanded.

TRBV7-2,14,TRBJ2-3,few,TRBD2,CATKLAGSTDTQYF,TGTGCCACAAAACTAGCGGGGTCCACAGATACGCAGTATTTT
TRBV12-3/TRBV12-4,14,TRBJ1-2,few,.,CASSLGNRAGGYTF,TGTGCCAGCAGTTTAGGGAACAGGGCCGGTGGCTACACCTTC
TRBV6-2/TRBV6-3,14,TRBJ1-1,many,.,CASSYRAGHTEAFF,TGTGCCAGCAGTTACCGCGCAGGGCACACTGAAGCTTTCTTT
TRBV4-3,17,TRBJ2-7,few,TRBD2,CASSQDGRGREGYEQYF,TGCGCCAGCAGCCAAGACGGAAGAGGGAGGGAAGGCTACGAGCAGTACTTC
TRBV25-1,17,TRBJ2-1,many,TRBD1,CASSVWDRRGGNDEQFF,TGTGCCAGCAGTGTCTGGGACAGGAGAGGGGGGAACGATGAGCAGTTCTTC
TRBV28,14,TRBJ2-1,few,.,CASSRGTKSDEQFF,TGTGCCAGCAGCCGCGGGACAAAATCCGATGAGCAGTTCTTC
TRBV11-3,15,TRBJ2-7,.,.,CASSLGPGVAYEQYF,TGTGCCAGCAGCTTAGGGCCGGGAGTAGCCTACGAGCAGTACTTC
TRBV2,15,TRBJ1-4,.,.,CASTPGRATNEKLFF,TGTGCCAGCACCCCGGGGAGGGCGACTAATGAAAAACTGTTTTTT
TRBV12-3/TRBV12-4,15,TRBJ2-1,many,TRBD1,CASWKVGQGNNEQFF,TGTGCCAGCTGGAAGGTGGGACAGGGTAACAATGAGCAGTTCTTC
TRBV4-2,17,TRBJ2-1,.,.,CASSQGWRAVGDNEQFF,TGTGCCAGCAGCCAAGGCTGGAGAGCGGTGGGGGACAATGAGCAGTTCTTC
TRBV5-1,17,TRBJ2-3,few,TRBD2,CASSLGVSGTSTDTQYF,TGCGCCAGCAGCCTTGGGGTTAGCGGGACTAGCACAGATACGCAGTATTTT
TRBV20-1,13,TRBJ1-5,many,.,CSAGDGFNQPQHF,TGCAGTGCCGGGGACGGGTTCAATCAGCCCCAGCATTTT
TRBV9,16,TRBJ2-2,.,TRBD2,CASSVAGGPNTGELFF,TGTGCCAGCAGCGTAGCGGGGGGTCCGAACACCGGGGAGCTGTTTTTT
TRBV5-1,13,TRBJ2-5,few,TRBD1,CASSPDRVETQYF,TGCGCCAGCAGCCCGGACAGGGTAGAGACCCAGTACTTC
TRBV5-5,14,TRBJ2-7,few,.,CASSLGGREYEQYF,TGTGCCAGCAGCTTGGGTGGCAGGGAATACGAGCAGTACTTC
TRBV10-3,16,TRBJ2-5,.,.,CAISESTGGPQETQYF,TGTGCCATCAGTGAGTCGACCGGGGGGCCCCAAGAGACCCAGTACTTC
TRBV7-9,16,TRBJ1-4,.,TRBD1,CASSPYQGGANEKLFF,TGTGCCAGCAGCCCCTATCAGGGGGGGGCCAATGAAAAACTGTTTTTT
TRBV18,15,TRBJ2-1,many,.,CASSPEGSPYNEQFF,TGTGCCAGCTCACCAGAGGGGAGCCCCTACAATGAGCAGTTCTTC
TRBV12-3/TRBV12-4,14,TRBJ1-1,.,.,CASSLAAGSPEAFF,TGTGCCAGCAGTTTAGCGGCGGGTAGCCCTGAAGCTTTCTTT
TRBV5-5,14,TRBJ2-3,.,.,CASSSADSTDTQYF,TGTGCCAGCAGCTCGGCCGATAGCACAGATACGCAGTATTTT
TRBV10-3,14,TRBJ1-1,few,TRBD1,CAISESTGRTEAFF,TGTGCCATCAGTGAGTCGACAGGGCGGACTGAAGCTTTCTTT
TRBV7-2,12,TRBJ2-7,.,.,CASSLFSDEQYF,TGTGCCAGCAGCTTATTTTCTGACGAGCAGTACTTC
TRBV7-2,15,TRBJ2-7,few,.,CASSLAVAGTGEQYF,TGTGCCAGCAGCTTAGCAGTTGCGGGGACGGGCGAGCAGTACTTC
TRBV20-1,16,TRBJ2-4,few,.,CSAKGGTEKSKNIQYF,TGCAGTGCTAAGGGTGGGACGGAAAAATCCAAAAACATTCAGTACTTC
TRBV28,14,TRBJ2-7,.,.,CAMGPGLLCYEQYF,TGTGCCATGGGCCCCGGGCTCCTCTGCTACGAGCAGTACTTC
TRBV28,13,TRBJ2-7,.,.,CASAGWDGYEQYF,TGTGCCAGCGCCGGCTGGGATGGTTACGAGCAGTACTTC
TRBV20-1,14,TRBJ2-1,few,.,CSALRGGSYNEQFF,TGCAGTGCTCTACGAGGGGGGTCATACAATGAGCAGTTCTTC
TRBV29-1,13,TRBJ2-3,many,.,CSVGTLVGDTQYF,TGCAGCGTTGGGACACTGGTGGGAGATACGCAGTATTTT
TRBV28,12,TRBJ2-5,.,.,CASSTSVETQYF,TGTGCCAGCAGTACGAGCGTGGAGACCCAGTACTTC
TRBV27,13,TRBJ2-1,.,TRBD1,CASSRTGGREQFF,TGTGCCAGCAGTCGAACAGGGGGCCGAGAGCAGTTCTTC
TRBV19,13,TRBJ2-7,.,.,CASSIRTTYEQYF,TGTGCCAGTAGTATAAGGACAACCTACGAGCAGTACTTC
TRBV20-1,14,TRBJ1-1,.,TRBD1,CSAERDRVNTEAFF,TGCAGTGCTGAGAGAGACAGGGTGAACACTGAAGCTTTCTTT
TRBV5-1,15,TRBJ2-3,few,TRBD1,CASSWGTGSTDTQYF,TGCGCCAGCAGCTGGGGGACAGGCAGCACAGATACGCAGTATTTT
TRBV28,16,TRBJ1-1,few,.,CASSPTTRGRNTEAFF,TGTGCCAGCAGCCCAACGACAAGGGGACGGAACACTGAAGCTTTCTTT
TRBV9,14,TRBJ1-2,.,.,CASSGQSINYGYTF,TGTGCCAGCAGCGGTCAGTCGATAAACTATGGCTACACCTTC
TRBV7-2,13,TRBJ2-1,many,.,CASSSLRPNEQFF,TGTGCCAGCAGTTCTCTTAGGCCCAATGAGCAGTTCTTC
TRBV19,14,TRBJ1-5,.,TRBD1,CATKGAGELQPQHF,TGTGCCACGAAGGGGGCAGGGGAACTTCAGCCCCAGCATTTT
TRBV6-1,15,TRBJ2-1,many,.,CASRKTSSSYNEQFF,TGTGCCAGCAGAAAAACATCGAGCTCCTACAATGAGCAGTTCTTC
TRBV4-1,17,TRBJ2-3,.,TRBD2,CASSQFQIAGGTDTQYF,TGCGCCAGCAGCCAATTTCAAATAGCGGGGGGCACAGATACGCAGTATTTT
TRBV19,14,TRBJ2-7,.,.,CASSMSAGSNEQYF,TGTGCCAGTAGTATGTCTGCGGGAAGTAACGAGCAGTACTTC
TRBV3-1,13,TRBJ1-5,.,.,CASSQDRLQPQHF,TGTGCCAGCAGCCAAGATCGTCTGCAGCCCCAGCATTTT
TRBV5-1,14,TRBJ2-2,.,.,CASSLVEGTGELFF,TGCGCCAGCAGCTTGGTAGAGGGCACCGGGGAGCTGTTTTTT
TRBV20-1,18,TRBJ2-1,few,TRBD2,CSANAGHFTSGSYNEQFF,TGCAGTGCTAACGCCGGACACTTTACTAGCGGGAGCTACAATGAGCAGTTCTTC
TRBV3-1,13,TRBJ1-6,.,.,CASSVMEESPLHF,TGTGCCAGCAGCGTCATGGAAGAGTCACCCCTCCACTTT
TRBV5-1,13,TRBJ2-7,many,.,CASSPGNFYEQYF,TGCGCCAGCAGCCCGGGTAACTTCTACGAGCAGTACTTC
TRBV7-2,13,TRBJ1-2,few,.,CASSRGRAYGYTF,TGTGCCAGCAGCCGGGGCCGGGCCTATGGCTACACCTTC
TRBV28,11,TRBJ2-7,few,.,CATVMGYEQYF,TGTGCCACCGTGATGGGGTACGAGCAGTACTTC
TRBV4-2,15,TRBJ2-6,.,.,CASSQAGQGANVLTF,TGTGCCAGCAGCCAAGCTGGCCAGGGGGCCAACGTCCTGACTTTC
TRBV4-1,19,TRBJ1-1,.,.,CASSQEALTPFDWGTEAFF,TGCGCCAGCAGCCAAGAAGCCCTCACCCCATTTGATTGGGGCACTGAAGCTTTCTTT
TRBV7-9,15,TRBJ1-2,.,.,CASSASTGRNYGYTF,TGTGCCAGCAGCGCGTCCACAGGGAGAAACTATGGCTACACCTTC
TRBV28,15,TRBJ1-2,many,.,CASSPNPTVTYGYTF,TGTGCCAGCAGTCCCAACCCGACCGTAACCTATGGCTACACCTTC